The 17 T cell receptor beta chains in this list originate from one sample, sequenced in a study of T cells in women clearing cervical HPV infection. Assay used: immunoSEQ multiplex PCR; TCRdb lists only in-frame clones, some missing. The table counts fewer than 30,000 clones; 6.6% lies in the top ten. The source material was blood buffy coat. The receptors were sampled from a woman between 18 and 70 years old with a cervical HPV16 infection that either progressed to CIN3+ or cleared (not recorded which).

Partial CDR3 DNA: TGCAGTGCTAGAAAGTCGACAGGGCCTCCAGACATT. Its protein product is CSARKSTGPPDI. The complete CDR3 protein is CSARKSTGPPDIQYF. The chain has TRBV20-1 and TRBJ2-4; 7 positions match TRBD1. The CDR3 end falls 3 residues outside the read, so it is completed with the germline J gene. CDR1 is DFQATT and CDR2 is SNEGSKA in the germline V gene (reference sequence). The CDR3 spans 15 residues. Trimming at V came to 2 bases and at J to 8 bases, leaving 12 bases not matched to a gene.

Note on this clone: The read ends 3 residues before the CDR3 terminus; that terminus is restored from the germline J gene. This chain joins TRBV11-3 and TRBJ1-1; TRBD1 matches at 7 bases. There are 13 residues in the CDR3. Germline assignment: CDR1 SGHNT and CDR2 YENEEA. J lost 4 bases, V lost 5 bases, and 4 bases had no gene match. The part of the CDR3 DNA that was read is TGTGCCAGCAGCAACAGGGGAGGCACTGAA. Its translation: CASSNRGGTE. The full CDR3 sequence reads CASSNRGGTEAFF.

Comments on this clone: The DNA ends 3 residues before the CDR3 does, and the rest of the CDR3 is filled in from the germline J gene. This chain joins TRBV7-2 and TRBJ2-3; D is undetermined. Germline V lookup: CDR1 SGHTA, CDR2 FQGNSA. The CDR3 spans 12 residues. Trimming shortened V by 2 bases and J by 4 bases, and 4 bases separated the two germline ends. The part of the CDR3 DNA that was read is TGTGCCAGCAGCTTATGGCCAGATACG. Its translation: CASSLWPDT. From start to end, the CDR3 is CASSLWPDTQYF.

On this clone: The read terminates 3 residues ahead of where the CDR3 ends, so the germline J gene completes it. The genes are TRBV2 and TRBJ1-2; maybe TRBD1 (5 bases). The V and J ends lost 5 bases and 4 bases respectively, with 17 bases between them. CDR1 SNHLY and CDR2 FYNNEI come from the germline V gene. The CDR3 consists of 15 residues. The DNA read from the CDR3 is TGTGCCAGCAGTCATGAACTCGCGGGGGGCTATGGC. This translates into CASSHELAGGYG. The CDR3 in its entirety is CASSHELAGGYGYTF. Drawing the rest from reference TRBV2 and TRBJ1-2, the complete variable domain is EPEVTQTPSHQVTQMGQEVILRCVPISNHLYFYWYRQILGQKVEFLVSFYNNEISEKSEIFDDQFSVERPDGSNFTLKIRSTKLEDSAMYFCASSHELAGGYGYTFGSGTRLTVV.

On this clone itself: The sequence runs out 3 residues before the end of the CDR3; the remainder is reconstructed from the germline J gene. The gene calls are TRBV6-2 or TRBV6-3 and TRBJ2-2; TRBD1 matches 7 bases. Germline V CDR1 and CDR2: MNHEY, SVGEGT. The CDR3 extends over 16 amino acids. CDR3 DNA (partial): TGTGCCAGCAGTCCACTCGGGACAGCAACTAATGAAAAG. Translation: CASSPLGTATNEK. The full CDR3 sequence reads CASSPLGTATNEKLFF.

With regard to this clone: The read is 3 residues too short to cover the CDR3 end, so that end is filled in from the germline J gene. This sequence joins TRBV5-5 and TRBJ1-4, with TRBD1 matching over 7 bases. V shed 4 bases, J shed 7 bases, and the junction held 4 bases outside the gene matches. CDR1 is SGHKS and CDR2 is YYEKEE in the germline V gene (reference sequence). This CDR3 is 13 amino acids long. The sequenced part of the CDR3 DNA is TGTGCCAGCAGCCCGACAGGGATTGAAAAA. This translates into CASSPTGIEK. The entire CDR3 sequence reads CASSPTGIEKLFF.

In the case of this clone: The observed sequence ends 3 residues before the CDR3 terminus, with the missing tail filled in from the germline J gene. The J gene is TRBJ1-6, the V gene TRBV5-4; 7 nucleotides agree with TRBD1. Germline assignment: CDR1 SGHNT and CDR2 YYREEE (reference sequence). The CDR3 spans 16 residues. J gave up 6 bases and V 3 bases, and 9 bases lay outside the gene matches. The CDR3 DNA, read in part, is TGTGCCAGCAGCTACGGACAGGCCGCCCTTAATTCACCC. Its protein product is CASSYGQAALNSP. The complete CDR3 sequence is CASSYGQAALNSPLHF. Based on the CDR3 plus reference TRBV5-4 and TRBJ1-6, the full variable domain is ETGVTQSPTHLIKTRGQQVTLRCSSQSGHNTVSWYQQALGQGPQFIFQYYREEENGRGNFPPRFSGLQFPNYSSELNVNALELDDSALYLCASSYGQAALNSPLHFGNGTRLTVT.

In regard to this clone: The CDR3 goes on 3 residues after the read ends, and that part is filled in from the germline J gene. This sequence joins TRBV10-2 and TRBJ2-5; D is possibly TRBD2 (7 bases). With 2 bases removed from V and 4 bases from J, the gap between germline ends came to 14 bases. Germline lookup yields CDR1 WSHSY and CDR2 SAAADI. This CDR3 region has 15 residues. This chain's CDR3 is CASSEPTGRVETQYF. The covered CDR3 bases are TGCGCCAGCAGTGAGCCTACAGGGAGGGTAGAGACC.

On this clone itself: The DNA ends 3 residues before the CDR3 does, and the rest of the CDR3 is filled in from the germline J gene. The rearrangement joins TRBV7-8 to TRBJ2-2; weak D call: TRBD1 (5 bases). Germline assignment: CDR1 SGHVS and CDR2 FQNEAQ. V shed 1 base and J shed 5 bases, with 11 bases lying between them. The length of the CDR3 is 15 residues. CDR3 in amino acids: CASSLGQGHTGELFF. Partial CDR3 DNA: TGTGCCAGCAGCTTAGGGCAGGGTCATACCGGGGAG.

With regard to this clone: The CDR3 goes on 3 residues after the read ends, and that part is filled in from the germline J gene. V and J are TRBV5-1 and TRBJ2-1, with 15 bases that match TRBD2. Looked up from germline, CDR1 is SGHRS and CDR2 is YFSETQ. CDR3 length equals 17 residues. The V segment lost 4 bases and the J segment 8 bases; nucleotides outside the gene matches: 10. The CDR3 DNA, read in part, is TGCGCCAGCAGCCAGGGACTAGCGGGAGGTAGGCGTGATGAG. Its protein product is CASSQGLAGGRRDE. The CDR3 in its entirety is CASSQGLAGGRRDEQFF. The variable domain in full, with the rest retrieved from reference TRBV5-1 and TRBJ2-1, is KAGVTQTPRYLIKTRGQQVTLSCSPISGHRSVSWYQQTPGQGLQFLFEYFSETQRNKGNFPGRFSGRQFSNSRSEMNVSTLELGDSALYLCASSQGLAGGRRDEQFFGPGTRLTVL.

On this clone itself: The read halts 3 residues ahead of the CDR3 end, with the missing end drawn from the germline J gene. The chain recombines TRBV25-1 with TRBJ2-2, with 12 positions matching TRBD2. This CDR3 spans 16 amino acids. Germline CDR1 is MGHDK and CDR2 is SYGVNS. V was clipped by 7 bases and J by 4 bases; unmatched bases: 7. The CDR3 region is CASTPSGRATTGELFF. The sequenced CDR3 bases are TGTGCCAGCACCCCTAGCGGGAGGGCCACCACCGGGGAG.

Comment on this clone: Read data end 3 residues before the CDR3 end; the end is taken from the germline J gene. The V gene is TRBV7-2, the J gene TRBJ2-4, with D maybe TRBD1 (6 bases). The CDR3 spans 14 residues. Germline loops: CDR1 SGHTA, CDR2 FQGNSA. The CDR3 DNA, read in part, is TGTGCCAGCAGCAAACCAGACAGGCCTTATGGT. Its protein is CASSKPDRPYG. The complete CDR3 sequence is CASSKPDRPYGQYF. The whole variable domain, filled in from reference TRBV7-2 and TRBJ2-4, reads GAGVSQSPSNKVTEKGKDVELRCDPISGHTALYWYRQSLGQGLEFLIYFQGNSAPDKSGLPSDRFSAERTGGSVSTLTIQRTQQEDSAVYLCASSKPDRPYGQYFGAGTRLSVL.

As for this clone: With the read ending 3 residues before the CDR3 end, the germline J gene is used to fill in that end. This chain joins TRBV18 and TRBJ1-1, with D unresolved. The germline CDR1 and CDR2 sequences are KGHSH and LQKENI. Trimming left V 1 base short and J 4 bases short, with 10 bases between. The CDR3 sequence is 14 residues long. CDR3 sequence reads: CASSPRIEGTEAFF. CDR3 DNA (partial): TGTGCCAGCTCACCACGTATCGAGGGCACTGAA. Full variable domain (missing parts from reference TRBV18 and TRBJ1-1): NAGVMQNPRHLVRRRGQEARLRCSPMKGHSHVYWYRQLPEEGLKFMVYLQKENIIDESGMPKERFSAEFPKEGPSILRIQQVVRGDSAAYFCASSPRIEGTEAFFGQGTRLTVV.

This chain's CDR3 is CAWSGGQSSGNTIYF. The CDR3 bases that were read are TGTGCCTGGAGTGGGGGACAGAGCTCTGGAAACACC. The V and J genes are TRBV30 and TRBJ1-3, with 7 bases aligning to TRBD1. The sequence runs out 3 residues before the end of the CDR3; the remainder is reconstructed from the germline J gene. This CDR3 spans 15 amino acids. Germline trimming cut 1 base from V and 0 bases from J; bases unmatched to any gene: 3. Germline CDR1 GTSNPN, CDR2 SVGIG (reference sequence).

Comment on this clone: The read stops 3 residues short of the end of the CDR3; the missing end is completed from the germline J gene. Other DNA sequences in the sample encode the same CDR3. The genes are TRBV7-3 and TRBJ2-3; 7 bases match TRBD2. The CDR3 length is 15 residues. V shed 2 bases, J shed 4 bases, and the junction held 6 bases outside the gene matches. CDR1 and CDR2 from the germline V gene are SGHTA and FQGTGA. Partial CDR3 DNA: TGTGCCAGCAGCTTAGGAGCGGGACTCCCAGATACG. Its protein product is CASSLGAGLPDT. The complete CDR3 reads CASSLGAGLPDTQYF.

The CDR3 spells CSVETGGEGYTF. Incomplete CDR3 DNA: TGCAGCGTGGAAACAGGGGGGGAAGGC. The rearrangement links TRBV29-1 to TRBJ1-2; 8 bases fit TRBD1. The read ends 3 residues before the CDR3 terminus; that terminus is restored from the germline J gene. The length of the CDR3 is 12 residues. From germline, CDR1 is SQVTM and CDR2 ANQGSEA.

Worth noting for this clone: The read comes to an end 3 residues before the CDR3 does, leaving the germline J gene to fill in the end. The chain couples TRBV5-1 to TRBJ1-1; D possibly corresponds to TRBD1 (5 bases). V lost 0 bases and J 3 bases, leaving 12 bases between the germline ends. Germline V CDR1 and CDR2: SGHRS, YFSETQ. This CDR3 contains 15 residues. The CDR3 region is CASSLGRGGDTEAFF. The part of the CDR3 DNA that was read is TGCGCCAGCAGCTTGGGACGTGGGGGGGACACTGAA. Full variable domain (missing parts from reference TRBV5-1 and TRBJ1-1): KAGVTQTPRYLIKTRGQQVTLSCSPISGHRSVSWYQQTPGQGLQFLFEYFSETQRNKGNFPGRFSGRQFSNSRSEMNVSTLELGDSALYLCASSLGRGGDTEAFFGQGTRLTVV.